This T cell receptor beta chain is drawn from a study of blood T cell repertoires in COVID-19 (dated by TCRdb to 2020 to 2021). At the level of the whole study: Samples covering the acute and convalescent phases of COVID-19 were provided by collaborators in the United States, Italy and Spain. The dataset comprised deeply sampled blood TCRbeta repertoires from subjects exposed to, actively infected with, or recovered from COVID-19. The prospective study material was composed of cDNA or gDNA derived from T cells, B-cell-depleted T cells, or PBMCs. A freely available public database, intended as a resource for researchers studying the immune response to SARS-CoV-2, is where the repertoires were released. The samples were drawn from two sources: the first 160 participants of the ongoing ImmuneRACE study, and 1,254 subjects contributed by 6 global collaborators. The sample metadata nearly always contained a de-identified subject ID, COVID-19 status, age in years and sex. Where HLA class I and class II types were available, the types were taken from metadata supplied by the sample provider, not from assay-based typing.

Regarding this clone: What this receptor recognizes is not known. One base away there is no much larger clone; base qualities are not given.

From V the trimming removes 5 bases and from J it removes 2 bases, while the gene matches leave 10 bases of the junction unaccounted for. CDR1 SGHTA and CDR2 FQGNSA are derived from the germline V gene. From its cysteine to its phenylalanine, the CDR3 spans 18 amino acids. Solely the CDR3 DNA is kept, with 54 bases framed from the first base. TCRbeta CDR3 regions were amplified from genomic DNA using the immunoSEQ Assay, a bias-controlled multiplex PCR. The paper's processing steps were these. The number of nucleated cells in each sample was estimated from the amplification of reference gene primers within the assay. To quantify the absolute abundance of each unique TCRbeta CDR3 rearrangement, sequence reads were collapsed and filtered. For each sample, productive Simpson clonality was calculated as the square root of Simpson's diversity index over productive rearrangements. Here the immuneACCESS table is served through TCRdb, limited to in-frame sequences with V and J called. Missing clones are a known gap in these copies; in checked studies unresolved V genes cover under half, and the rest lacks a known reason. For V, J and clone size, that table is used; D and trimming come from the DNA. Recorded for this sample are around 200,000 clones; 84% of them occurred a single time. The top ten clonotypes cover approximately 14% of the sample.

At one collaborating source in Seattle, patients were enrolled during active infection and were followed longitudinally through the course of disease. Each collaborating institution followed its own protocols to collect whole blood in K2EDTA tubes. For TCRbeta analysis, collaborators shipped samples as frozen whole blood, isolated PBMCs, or DNA extracted from either of those sample types. Overall results and qualifications from the work: Clinical and demographic metadata were provided uncurated, with the amount varying by source and participant.

The sequencing input was peripheral blood. The TCR comes from a woman in her 70s with COVID-19, enrolled during active disease. The rearrangement combines TRBV7-2 with TRBJ2-5; 14 nucleotides in the junction match TRBD2. The nucleotides are TGTGCCAGCAGCCCTCGACTAGCGGGAGGGCCTTATCAAGAGACCCAGTACTTC. It is translated as CASSPRLAGGPYQETQYF.